What follows are 31 T cell receptor beta chains derived from one specimen sequenced in a study of blood T cell repertoires in COVID-19. Assay used: immunoSEQ multiplex PCR; TCRdb lists only in-frame clones, some missing. The sample lists about 150,000 clones, around 83% occurring once. Sequencing was performed on peripheral blood. These receptors all come from a woman aged 45-65 years in a cohort sampled during active or convalescent COVID-19.

V is TRBV4-1 and J is TRBJ1-5; D gene uncertain. Germline V gene lookup returns CDR1 MGHRA and CDR2 YSYEKL. This CDR3 has 16 amino acids. The germline V and J ends were trimmed by 0 bases and 4 bases, with 13 bases remaining between them. This CDR3 is CASSQDRGSGNQPQHF. CDR3 nucleotide sequence: TGCGCCAGCAGCCAAGATAGAGGGTCTGGGAATCAGCCCCAGCATTTT.

This chain joins TRBV7-3 and TRBJ2-1; 9 bases fit TRBD1. The CDR3 contains 13 residues. V lost 5 bases and J lost 6; bases outside the gene matches: 2. Per germline, CDR1 SGHTA and CDR2 FQGTGA. The CDR3 region has the DNA TGTGCCAGCAGCCTGGGACAGGGCAATGAGCAGTTCTTC. As protein: CASSLGQGNEQFF.

In its sample, this clone was seen a few times. The chain couples TRBV4-2 to TRBJ2-7, with D hard to call. Between the trimmed V and J ends, which lost 0 bases and 2 bases, there was a span of 5 bases. Germline lookup yields CDR1 LGHNA and CDR2 YNFKEQ. CDR3 size: 13 residues. As DNA, the CDR3 is TGTGCCAGCAGCCAAGACGACACCTACGAGCAGTACTTC. Amino acid sequence: CASSQDDTYEQYF.

This chain connects TRBV30 to TRBJ2-3; D is uncertain. This CDR3 is 13 amino acids long. With 4 bases removed from V and 4 bases from J, the gap between germline ends came to 12 bases. Germline-derived CDR1 and CDR2 are GTSNPN and SVGIG (reference sequence). CDR3 sequence reads: CAWTLSSPDTQYF. CDR3 in DNA: TGTGCCTGGACCCTTTCGTCCCCAGATACGCAGTATTTT.

The gene calls are TRBV7-2 and TRBJ1-2; D gene uncertain. This CDR3 contains 13 residues. The V end was cut by 3 bases, the J end by 7 bases, with 12 bases between. Germline-derived CDR1 and CDR2 are SGHTA and FQGNSA. The CDR3 DNA sequence: TGTGCCAGCAGCTTTCTGACACAGAGTGGCTACACCTTC. Translated, it gives CASSFLTQSGYTF. The variable domain in full, with the rest retrieved from reference TRBV7-2 and TRBJ1-2, is GAGVSQSPSNKVTEKGKDVELRCDPISGHTALYWYRQSLGQGLEFLIYFQGNSAPDKSGLPSDRFSAERTGGSVSTLTIQRTQQEDSAVYLCASSFLTQSGYTFGSGTRLTVV.

This clone has only a few counts. The V and J genes are TRBV29-1 and TRBJ1-5; D is possibly TRBD1 (5 bases). The CDR3 loop spans 13 amino acids. V was cut by 6 bases and J by 5 bases, with 14 bases left in between. Germline V gene sequence: CDR1 SQVTM, CDR2 ANQGSEA. The CDR3: CSVSQGTHQPQHF. The CDR3 DNA follows: TGCAGCGTATCCCAGGGTACCCATCAGCCCCAGCATTTT.

The chain couples TRBV4-3 to TRBJ1-1, with 7 bases fitting TRBD1. Germline V gives CDR1 LGHNA, CDR2 YSLEER. The CDR3 spans 14 residues. After removal of 1 base from V and 4 bases from J, the junction contained 3 bases not matched to a gene. The CDR3 region has the DNA TGCGCCAGCAGCCAAGGACAGGGAATCACTGAAGCTTTCTTT. Translated, it gives CASSQGQGITEAFF.

The V and J genes are TRBV25-1 and TRBJ1-1, with D possibly matching TRBD1 (6 bases). From germline, CDR1 is MGHDK and CDR2 SYGVNS. V shed 2 bases and J shed 2 bases, with 15 bases lying between them. CDR3 length equals 16 residues. The CDR3 nucleotides are TGTGCCAGCAGTGAAGCCAGGGATGGGACAAACACTGAAGCTTTCTTT. This encodes CASSEARDGTNTEAFF. Filled out from reference TRBV25-1 and TRBJ1-1, the complete variable domain reads EADIYQTPRYLVIGTGKKITLECSQTMGHDKMYWYQQDPGMELHLIHYSYGVNSTEKGDLSSESTVSRIRTEHFPLTLESARPSHTSQYLCASSEARDGTNTEAFFGQGTRLTVV.

The chain links TRBV7-9 to TRBJ1-5; maybe TRBD1 (6 bases). Germline CDR1 is SEHNR and CDR2 is FQNEAQ (reference sequence). This CDR3 is built from 14 residues. The V gene lost 1 base and the J gene lost 11 bases, with 15 bases spanning the gap. The CDR3, as DNA: TGTGCCAGCAGCTTAGAAGGGATGGGACATTCCCAGCATTTT. Translation: CASSLEGMGHSQHF. Filled out from reference TRBV7-9 and TRBJ1-5, the complete variable domain reads DTGVSQNPRHKITKRGQNVTFRCDPISEHNRLYWYRQTLGQGPEFLTYFQNEAQLEKSRLLSDRFSAERPKGSFSTLEIQRTEQGDSAMYLCASSLEGMGHSQHFGDGTRLSIL.

This rearrangement joins TRBV7-2 to TRBJ2-5; 9 positions match TRBD2. J was trimmed by 4 bases and V by 1 base; bases with no gene match: 4. The CDR3 has 15 amino acids. From germline, CDR1 is SGHTA and CDR2 FQGNSA. In nucleotides, the CDR3 is TGTGCCAGCAGCTTAGGCGGGGGGGCCTCAGAGACCCAGTACTTC. It is translated as CASSLGGGASETQYF.

The CDR3 coding sequence is TGTGCCAGTGGCCTCAATCAGCCCCAGCATTTT. It codes for CASGLNQPQHF. The chain is built from TRBV19 and TRBJ1-5; D unclear. Per germline, CDR1 LNHDA and CDR2 SQIVND (reference sequence). This CDR3 has 11 amino acids. Trimming left V 8 bases short and J 3 bases short, with 5 bases between.

This chain connects TRBV4-1 to TRBJ2-2; 15 bases fit TRBD2. The CDR3 extends over 18 amino acids. V shed 6 bases, J shed 2 bases, and the junction held 7 bases outside the gene matches. Germline CDR1 and CDR2: MGHRA and YSYEKL. For the CDR3, the DNA is TGCGCCAGCAGAGGACTAGCGGGGGGGCCGAGAAACACCGGGGAGCTGTTTTTT. Protein sequence: CASRGLAGGPRNTGELFF.

The V gene is TRBV14, the J gene TRBJ2-7, with 8 bases matching TRBD1. Per the germline V gene, CDR1 is SGHDN and CDR2 is FVKESK. The length of the CDR3 is 14 residues. J was trimmed by 9 bases and V by 5 bases; bases with no gene match: 12. The CDR3 sequence is CASSRSGQGPGQYF. CDR3 in DNA: TGTGCCAGCAGCAGATCAGGACAGGGACCAGGGCAGTACTTC.

The chain combines TRBV5-6 with TRBJ2-6, with 7 bases matching TRBD1. The V gene's germline CDR1 is SGHDT and CDR2 YYEEEE. The CDR3 contains 19 residues. With V trimmed by 6 bases and J by 1 base, 16 bases remained unmatched. CDR3 bases: TGTGCCAGCACCCCCACCAGGGACAGAGTTTATTCTGGGGCCAACGTCCTGACTTTC. It is translated as CASTPTRDRVYSGANVLTF.

This rearrangement joins TRBV6-5 to TRBJ1-3; possibly TRBD1 for D (6 bases). Trimming took 0 bases from V and 4 from J, leaving 10 bases between them. This CDR3 has 15 amino acids. Germline V lookup: CDR1 MNHEY, CDR2 SVGAGI. CDR3 region: CASSYSYREGNTIYF. The CDR3 DNA follows: TGTGCCAGCAGTTACTCGTACAGGGAAGGAAACACCATATATTTT.

The rearrangement links TRBV7-7 to TRBJ2-2, with TRBD1 identical over 7 bases. Germline loops: CDR1 SSHAT, CDR2 FNYEAQ (reference sequence). The V and J ends lost 5 bases and 1 base, in that order; junction bases with no gene match: 7. The CDR3 is 16 amino acids. CDR3 region: CASSRSGQENTGELFF. Here the CDR3 DNA reads TGTGCCAGCAGCCGGAGTGGACAGGAGAACACCGGGGAGCTGTTTTTT.

The chain has TRBV18 and TRBJ1-5; possible D gene TRBD1, 6 bases. Trimming pared 6 bases from V and 5 bases from J, leaving 11 bases between. The CDR3 has 13 residues. Germline V gives CDR1 KGHSH, CDR2 LQKENI. The CDR3 bases are TGTGCCAGCTCCCGGACAGAAGATCAGCCCCAGCATTTT. It yields the protein CASSRTEDQPQHF. Using reference TRBV18 and TRBJ1-5 for the parts outside the CDR3, the full variable domain is NAGVMQNPRHLVRRRGQEARLRCSPMKGHSHVYWYRQLPEEGLKFMVYLQKENIIDESGMPKERFSAEFPKEGPSILRIQQVVRGDSAAYFCASSRTEDQPQHFGDGTRLSIL.

The rearrangement joins TRBV7-6 to TRBJ2-7; TRBD2 might be the D (6 bases). Trimming left V 1 base short and J 2 bases short, with 18 bases between. Germline CDR1 and CDR2: SGHVS and FNYEAQ. This CDR3 is built from 17 residues. This chain's CDR3 is CASSLVSSGTGAYEQYF. In DNA form, the CDR3 reads TGTGCCAGCAGCTTAGTGTCTTCCGGGACTGGCGCCTACGAGCAGTACTTC.

V gene TRBV3-1 (or the pseudogene TRBV3-2) combines with J gene TRBJ2-3; 12 bases align to TRBD2. V was pared by 4 bases and J by 1 base, with 6 bases of the junction left unmatched. CDR3 length: 17 residues. CDR1 LGHDT and CDR2 YNNKEL come from the germline V gene (reference sequence). The CDR3 loop is CASSRNPSGGGTDTQYF. CDR3 coding DNA: TGTGCCAGCAGCCGGAACCCTAGCGGGGGGGGCACAGATACGCAGTATTTT.

V gene TRBV9 combines with J gene TRBJ2-2; weak D call: TRBD2 (5 bases). Germline CDR1 SGDLS, CDR2 YYNGEE. The CDR3 is 14 residues long. The V end lost 4 bases, the J end lost 2 bases, and 9 bases lay between the germline ends. The CDR3 DNA reads as TGTGCCAGCAGCACAAGCGGAAACACCGGGGAGCTGTTTTTT. It specifies CASSTSGNTGELFF.

V is TRBV5-5 and J is TRBJ2-7, with 11 positions matching TRBD1. Trimming took 6 bases from V and 3 from J; bases not matched to a gene: 5. Looked up from germline, CDR1 is SGHKS and CDR2 is YYEKEE (reference sequence). This CDR3 comprises 14 residues. The CDR3 DNA reads as TGTGCCAGCAACCGGGGACAGGGGGGCTACGAGCAGTACTTC. Its protein product is CASNRGQGGYEQYF. Filled out from reference TRBV5-5 and TRBJ2-7, the complete variable domain reads DAGVTQSPTHLIKTRGQQVTLRCSPISGHKSVSWYQQVLGQGPQFIFQYYEKEERGRGNFPDRFSARQFPNYSSELNVNALLLGDSALYLCASNRGQGGYEQYFGPGTRLTVT.

The rearrangement joins TRBV14 to TRBJ1-1; 9 bases line up with TRBD1. Germline V lookup: CDR1 SGHDN, CDR2 FVKESK. This CDR3 has 15 residues. The V and J ends lost 4 bases and 3 bases, in that order; junction bases with no gene match: 6. The CDR3 DNA sequence: TGTGCCAGCAGCCTACGGACAGGGGTTTACACTGAAGCTTTCTTT. Translating it yields CASSLRTGVYTEAFF.

The V and J genes are TRBV11-3 and TRBJ2-1, with 12 nucleotides matching TRBD2. Germline V CDR1 and CDR2: SGHNT, YENEEA. Trimming at V came to 0 bases and at J to 1 base, leaving 7 bases not matched to a gene. The CDR3 runs 19 residues. The DNA of the CDR3 is TGTGCCAGCAGCTTAGACTCTCGGCTAGCGGGGGGGTCCTACAATGAGCAGTTCTTC. It encodes CASSLDSRLAGGSYNEQFF. Full variable domain (missing parts from reference TRBV11-3 and TRBJ2-1): EAGVVQSPRYKIIEKKQPVAFWCNPISGHNTLYWYLQNLGQGPELLIRYENEEAVDDSQLPKDRFSAERLKGVDSTLKIQPAELGDSAVYLCASSLDSRLAGGSYNEQFFGPGTRLTVL.

V gene TRBV10-2 combines with J gene TRBJ2-3, with 8 bases lining up with TRBD2. CDR3 length: 18 amino acids. CDR1 and CDR2 (germline): WSHSY, SAAADI. V lost 0 bases and J lost 7; bases outside the gene matches: 15. CDR3 loop: CASSESLGSGTSRNTQYF. CDR3 sequence (DNA): TGCGCCAGCAGTGAGTCCTTGGGTAGCGGGACGAGCAGGAATACGCAGTATTTT.

In this sample, this clone turned up once. V usage is TRBV5-1 and J usage is TRBJ2-5; TRBD2 matches at 8 bases. J was trimmed by 5 bases and V by 5 bases; bases with no gene match: 8. Germline CDR1 SGHRS, CDR2 YFSETQ. The CDR3 extends over 14 amino acids. The CDR3 sequence is CASSSGTYGETQYF. CDR3 sequence (DNA): TGCGCCAGCAGTAGCGGGACCTATGGGGAGACCCAGTACTTC. Full variable domain (missing parts from reference TRBV5-1 and TRBJ2-5): KAGVTQTPRYLIKTRGQQVTLSCSPISGHRSVSWYQQTPGQGLQFLFEYFSETQRNKGNFPGRFSGRQFSNSRSEMNVSTLELGDSALYLCASSSGTYGETQYFGPGTRLLVL.

The table lists this clone with a count of one. The chain couples TRBV23-1 to TRBJ2-7; 11 nucleotides line up with TRBD2. TRBV23-1 is designated an ORF whose function remains uncertain. The CDR3 sequence is 22 residues long. Trimming removed 4 bases from V and 2 bases from J; junction bases left unmatched: 25. The CDR3 region is CASSRPDNRGQGTSGGPYEQYF. For the CDR3, the DNA is TGCGCCAGCAGTCGCCCGGATAATCGGGGACAGGGCACTAGCGGGGGCCCCTACGAGCAGTACTTC.

The rearrangement joins TRBV15 to TRBJ1-3; 7 bases match TRBD1. Looked up from germline, CDR1 is LNHNV and CDR2 is YYDKDF (reference sequence). This CDR3 has 15 residues. The V and J ends lost 5 bases and 4 bases, in that order; junction bases with no gene match: 8. The CDR3 DNA reads TGTGCCACCAGCCGTGGACAGGTCCGGGGAAACACCATATATTTT. It translates to CATSRGQVRGNTIYF.

V gene TRBV30 combines with J gene TRBJ2-6; no firm D call. Germline CDR1 GTSNPN, CDR2 SVGIG (reference sequence). Trimming took 5 bases from V and 4 from J, leaving 12 bases between them. The CDR3 contains 14 residues. The CDR3 is CAWGRSLGANVLTF. The CDR3 nucleotides are TGTGCCTGGGGTCGGAGCCTGGGGGCCAACGTCCTGACTTTC.

The chain combines TRBV9 with TRBJ2-1; 11 nucleotides match TRBD2. CDR3 size: 14 residues. The germline V gene has CDR1 SGDLS and CDR2 YYNGEE. The V gene end was trimmed by 3 bases and the J gene end by 10 bases; junction bases not matched to a gene: 6. In DNA form, the CDR3 reads TGTGCCAGCAGCGCCCCACCTAGCGGGGGGGAGCAGTTCTTC. The encoded protein is CASSAPPSGGEQFF.

The chain has TRBV10-3 and TRBJ1-1; 8 nucleotides align to TRBD1. This CDR3 has 17 amino acids. Losses at the gene ends were 8 bases for V and 4 bases for J; bases not matched to a gene: 18. The germline CDR1 and CDR2 sequences are ENHRY and SYGVKD. The CDR3 DNA follows: TGTGCCATCGGATCTCCCCGGACAGGGATGGACGGCACTGAAGCTTTCTTT. Protein product: CAIGSPRTGMDGTEAFF.

The V call is TRBV5-1, the J call TRBJ1-6; 7 bases map to TRBD1. This CDR3 is 18 amino acids long. V gave up 4 bases and J gave up 0 bases; unmatched junction bases: 10. Per the germline V gene, CDR1 is SGHRS and CDR2 is YFSETQ. The CDR3 bases are TGCGCCAGCAGCCCCGGACAGGCCCCTAACTCCTATAATTCACCCCTCCACTTT. Residues: CASSPGQAPNSYNSPLHF.